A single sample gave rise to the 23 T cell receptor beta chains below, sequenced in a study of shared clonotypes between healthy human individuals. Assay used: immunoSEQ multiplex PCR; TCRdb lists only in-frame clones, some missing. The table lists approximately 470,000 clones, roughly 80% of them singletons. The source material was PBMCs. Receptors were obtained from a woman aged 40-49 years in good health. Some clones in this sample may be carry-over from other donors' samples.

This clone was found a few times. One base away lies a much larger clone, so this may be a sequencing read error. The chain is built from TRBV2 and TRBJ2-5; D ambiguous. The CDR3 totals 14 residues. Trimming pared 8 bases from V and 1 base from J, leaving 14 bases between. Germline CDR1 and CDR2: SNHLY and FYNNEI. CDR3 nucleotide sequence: TGTGCCAGCGGCCTCCTGGTCTCCCAAGAGACCCAGTACTTC. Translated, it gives CASGLLVSQETQYF.

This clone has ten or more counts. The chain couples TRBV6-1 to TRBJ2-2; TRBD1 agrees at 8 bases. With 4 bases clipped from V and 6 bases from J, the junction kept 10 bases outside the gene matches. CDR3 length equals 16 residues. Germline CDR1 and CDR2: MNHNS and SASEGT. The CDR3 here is CASSASSDRAAGELFF. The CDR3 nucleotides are TGTGCCAGCAGTGCCTCGTCGGACAGGGCGGCCGGGGAGCTGTTTTTT.

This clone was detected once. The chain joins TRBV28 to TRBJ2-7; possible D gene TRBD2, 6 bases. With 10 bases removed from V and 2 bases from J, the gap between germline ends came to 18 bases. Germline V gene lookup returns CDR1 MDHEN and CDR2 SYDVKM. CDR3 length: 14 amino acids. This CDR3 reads CATTTQLATYEQYF. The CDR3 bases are TGTGCCACCACAACCCAACTAGCTACCTACGAGCAGTACTTC. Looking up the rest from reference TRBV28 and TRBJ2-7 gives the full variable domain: DVKVTQSSRYLVKRTGEKVFLECVQDMDHENMFWYRQDPGLGLRLIYFSYDVKMKEKGDIPEGYSVSREKKERFSLILESASTNQTSMYLCATTTQLATYEQYFGPGTRLTVT.

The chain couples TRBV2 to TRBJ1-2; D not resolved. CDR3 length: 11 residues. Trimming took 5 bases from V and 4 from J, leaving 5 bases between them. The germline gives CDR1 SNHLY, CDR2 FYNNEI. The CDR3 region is CASSLLYGYTF. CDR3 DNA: TGTGCCAGCAGTTTACTCTATGGCTACACCTTC. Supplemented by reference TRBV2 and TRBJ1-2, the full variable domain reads EPEVTQTPSHQVTQMGQEVILRCVPISNHLYFYWYRQILGQKVEFLVSFYNNEISEKSEIFDDQFSVERPDGSNFTLKIRSTKLEDSAMYFCASSLLYGYTFGSGTRLTVV.

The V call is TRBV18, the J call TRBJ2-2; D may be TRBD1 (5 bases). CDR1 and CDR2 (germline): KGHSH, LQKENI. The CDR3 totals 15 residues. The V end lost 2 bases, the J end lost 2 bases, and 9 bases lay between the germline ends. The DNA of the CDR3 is TGTGCCAGCTCACCAATACAGGTTAACACCGGGGAGCTGTTTTTT. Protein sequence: CASSPIQVNTGELFF.

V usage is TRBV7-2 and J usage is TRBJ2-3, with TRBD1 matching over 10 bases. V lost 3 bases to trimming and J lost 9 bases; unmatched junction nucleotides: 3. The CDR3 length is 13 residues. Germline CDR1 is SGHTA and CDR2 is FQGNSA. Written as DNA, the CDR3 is TGTGCCAGCAGCTTTGACAGGGGGCGGACGCAGTATTTT. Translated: CASSFDRGRTQYF. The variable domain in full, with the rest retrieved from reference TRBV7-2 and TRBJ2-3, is GAGVSQSPSNKVTEKGKDVELRCDPISGHTALYWYRQSLGQGLEFLIYFQGNSAPDKSGLPSDRFSAERTGGSVSTLTIQRTQQEDSAVYLCASSFDRGRTQYFGPGTRLTVL.

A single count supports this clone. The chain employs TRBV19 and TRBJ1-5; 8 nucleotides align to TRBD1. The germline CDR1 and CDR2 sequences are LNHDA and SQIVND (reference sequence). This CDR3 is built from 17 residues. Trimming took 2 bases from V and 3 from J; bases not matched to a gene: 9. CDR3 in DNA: TGTGCCAGTAGTATATTTACCGGGACAGGTTCCAATCAGCCCCAGCATTTT. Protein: CASSIFTGTGSNQPQHF.

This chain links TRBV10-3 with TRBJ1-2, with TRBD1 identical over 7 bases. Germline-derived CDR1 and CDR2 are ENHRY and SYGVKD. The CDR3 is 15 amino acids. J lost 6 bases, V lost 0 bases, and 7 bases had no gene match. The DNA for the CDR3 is TGTGCCATCAGTGAGTCGACAGGGTTTGGGAATGGCTACACCTTC. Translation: CAISESTGFGNGYTF.

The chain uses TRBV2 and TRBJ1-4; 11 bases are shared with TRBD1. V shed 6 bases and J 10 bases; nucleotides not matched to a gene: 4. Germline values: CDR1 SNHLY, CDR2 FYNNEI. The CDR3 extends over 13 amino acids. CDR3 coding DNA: TGTGCCAGCAGCGGACAGGGGGCTGGAAAACTGTTTTTT. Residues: CASSGQGAGKLFF.

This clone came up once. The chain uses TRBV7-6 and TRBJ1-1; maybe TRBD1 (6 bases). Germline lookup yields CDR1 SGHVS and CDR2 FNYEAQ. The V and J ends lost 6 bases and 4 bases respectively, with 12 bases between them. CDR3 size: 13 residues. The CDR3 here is CASSKQGSTEAFF. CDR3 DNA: TGTGCCAGCAGTAAACAGGGTTCCACTGAAGCTTTCTTT. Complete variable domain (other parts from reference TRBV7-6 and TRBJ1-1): GAGVSQSPRYKVTKRGQDVALRCDPISGHVSLYWYRQALGQGPEFLTYFNYEAQQDKSGLPNDRFSAERPEGSISTLTIQRTEQRDSAMYRCASSKQGSTEAFFGQGTRLTVV.

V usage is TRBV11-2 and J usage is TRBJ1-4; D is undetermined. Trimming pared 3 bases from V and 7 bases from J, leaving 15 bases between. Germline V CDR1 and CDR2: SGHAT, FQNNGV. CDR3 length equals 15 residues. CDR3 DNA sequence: TGTGCCAGCAGCTTCAAAATAGACATCGGTGAAAAACTGTTTTTT. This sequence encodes CASSFKIDIGEKLFF.

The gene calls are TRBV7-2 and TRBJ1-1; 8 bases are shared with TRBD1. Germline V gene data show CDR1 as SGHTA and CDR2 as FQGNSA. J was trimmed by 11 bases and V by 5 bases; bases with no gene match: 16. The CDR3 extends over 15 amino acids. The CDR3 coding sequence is TGTGCCAGCAGCCCATATGGACAGGGAATAAATGGGGCTTTCTTT. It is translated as CASSPYGQGINGAFF.

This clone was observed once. The CDR3 here is CASSQVATHYEQYF. In DNA form, the CDR3 reads TGCGCCAGCAGCCAAGTTGCGACCCACTACGAGCAGTACTTC. The V gene is TRBV4-1, the J gene TRBJ2-7; D is undetermined. CDR1 and CDR2 (germline): MGHRA, YSYEKL. Trimming left V 1 base short and J 3 bases short, with 10 bases between. The length of the CDR3 is 14 residues.

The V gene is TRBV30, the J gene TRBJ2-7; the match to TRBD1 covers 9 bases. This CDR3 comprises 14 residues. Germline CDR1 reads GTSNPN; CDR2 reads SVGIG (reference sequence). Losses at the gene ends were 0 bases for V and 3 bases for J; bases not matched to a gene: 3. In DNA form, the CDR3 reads TGTGCCTGGAGTGTCACAGGGGGCTTCTACGAGCAGTACTTC. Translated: CAWSVTGGFYEQYF.

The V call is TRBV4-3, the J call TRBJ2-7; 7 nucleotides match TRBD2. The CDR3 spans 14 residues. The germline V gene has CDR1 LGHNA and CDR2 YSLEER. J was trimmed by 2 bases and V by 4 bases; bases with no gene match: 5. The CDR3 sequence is CASSLGLGTYEQYF. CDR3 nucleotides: TGCGCCAGCAGCCTAGGACTAGGAACCTACGAGCAGTACTTC.

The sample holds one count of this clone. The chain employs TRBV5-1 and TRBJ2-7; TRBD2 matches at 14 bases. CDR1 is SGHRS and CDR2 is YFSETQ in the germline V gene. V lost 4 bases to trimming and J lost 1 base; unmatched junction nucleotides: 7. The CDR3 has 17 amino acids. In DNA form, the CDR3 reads TGCGCCAGCAGCCCGTCGGGACTAGCGGGAGTTTCCTACGAGCAGTACTTC. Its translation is CASSPSGLAGVSYEQYF.

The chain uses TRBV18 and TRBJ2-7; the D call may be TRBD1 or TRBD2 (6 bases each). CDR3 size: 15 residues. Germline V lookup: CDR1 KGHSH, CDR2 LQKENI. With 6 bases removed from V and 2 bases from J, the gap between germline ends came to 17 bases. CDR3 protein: CASSGGGAGTYEQYF. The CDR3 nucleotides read TGTGCCAGCTCTGGAGGGGGAGCGGGCACCTACGAGCAGTACTTC.

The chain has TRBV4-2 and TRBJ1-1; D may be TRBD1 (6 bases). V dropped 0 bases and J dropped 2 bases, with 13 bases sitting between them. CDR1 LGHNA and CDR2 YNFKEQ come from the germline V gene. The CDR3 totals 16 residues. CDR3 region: CASSQDLTGPNTEAFF. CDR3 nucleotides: TGTGCCAGCAGCCAAGATTTAACAGGGCCCAACACTGAAGCTTTCTTT.

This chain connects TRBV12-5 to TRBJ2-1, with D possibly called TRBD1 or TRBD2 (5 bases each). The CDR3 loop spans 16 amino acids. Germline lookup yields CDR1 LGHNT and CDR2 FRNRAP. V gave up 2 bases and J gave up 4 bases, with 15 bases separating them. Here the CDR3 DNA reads TGTGCTAGTGGTTTGACATCCGGGACGGATTACAATGAGCAGTTCTTC. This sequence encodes CASGLTSGTDYNEQFF.

CDR3 amino acids: CASTVTNYGYTF. The CDR3 DNA is TGTGCCAGCACCGTCACTAACTATGGCTACACCTTC. This sequence joins TRBV5-6 and TRBJ1-2; D gene uncertain. V was pared by 6 bases and J by 0 bases, with 6 bases between. Germline CDR1 and CDR2: SGHDT and YYEEEE. The CDR3 loop spans 12 amino acids. The full variable domain, completed using reference TRBV5-6 and TRBJ1-2, is DAGVTQSPTHLIKTRGQQVTLRCSPKSGHDTVSWYQQALGQGPQFIFQYYEEEERQRGNFPDRFSGHQFPNYSSELNVNALLLGDSALYLCASTVTNYGYTFGSGTRLTVV.

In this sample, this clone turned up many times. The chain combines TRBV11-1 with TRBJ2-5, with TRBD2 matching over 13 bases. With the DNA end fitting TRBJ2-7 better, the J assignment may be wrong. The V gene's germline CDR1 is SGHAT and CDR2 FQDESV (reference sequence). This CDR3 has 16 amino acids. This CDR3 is CASSLTGTSGTYEQYF. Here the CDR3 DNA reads TGTGCCAGCAGCCTCACCGGGACTAGCGGGACCTACGAGCAGTACTTC.

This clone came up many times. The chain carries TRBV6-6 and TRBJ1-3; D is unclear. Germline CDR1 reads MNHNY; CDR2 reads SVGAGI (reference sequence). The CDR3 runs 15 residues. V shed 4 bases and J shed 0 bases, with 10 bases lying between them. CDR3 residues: CASSSLDGSGNTIYF. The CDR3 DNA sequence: TGTGCCAGCAGTTCGTTGGACGGCTCTGGAAACACCATATATTTT.

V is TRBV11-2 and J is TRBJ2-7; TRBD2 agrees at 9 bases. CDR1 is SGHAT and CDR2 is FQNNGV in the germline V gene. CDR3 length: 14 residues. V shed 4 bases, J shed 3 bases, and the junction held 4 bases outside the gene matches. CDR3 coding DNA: TGTGCCAGCAGCTCCGCGGGAGGGGGCTACGAGCAGTACTTC. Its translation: CASSSAGGGYEQYF.